This entry concerns a single TCR beta chain. What it binds is not known. TCRdb passed the reads through MiXCR, listing each CDR3 protein once. The sample carries some 50,000 distinct CDR3 sequences, about 20% recorded once. This record belongs to a study of T cell repertoires in cytomegalovirus infection. About the research overall: Both CMV infection and a matching HLA type were indicated by public TCR beta signatures.

Study-level points and caveats: CMV-specific HLA-C-restricted TCR beta clonotypes dominated the ex vivo response.

Germline values: CDR1 SSHAT, CDR2 FNYEAQ (reference sequence). There are 15 residues in the CDR3. The V end lost 5 bases, the J end lost 4 bases, and 16 bases lay between the germline ends. The receptor comes from a human donor in good health (CMV status not recorded). Some clones in this sample may be carry-over from other donors' samples. V gene TRBV7-7 combines with J gene TRBJ2-3, with D tentatively TRBD1 (7 bases). The sample in question was CD8+ T cells from cultured PBMCs, obtained from culture after CMV antigen stimulation. CDR3: CASSLTQGGADTQYF. In DNA form, the CDR3 reads TGTGCCAGCAGCCTCACCCAGGGGGGTGCAGATACGCAGTATTTT. The full variable domain, rest sourced from reference TRBV7-7 and TRBJ2-3, is GAGVSQSPRYKVTKRGQDVTLRCDPISSHATLYWYQQALGQGPEFLTYFNYEAQPDKSGLPSDRFSAERPEGSISTLTIQRTEQRDSAMYRCASSLTQGGADTQYFGPGTRLTVL.